This note documents a single T cell receptor beta chain sequence. A few counts support this clone. Its antigen is still unknown. No base qualities exist here, and no much larger clone lies one base off it. The trial excluded patients who had a history of autoimmune disease or who were on systemic immunosuppression. Peripheral blood for TCR sequencing was collected from all dose cohorts at baseline, on cycle 4 day 1, and on cycle 7 day 1. Samples came from an open-label, multicenter, first-in-human phase I dose-escalation trial of ivuxolimab. Adults with locally advanced or metastatic melanoma, renal cell, hepatocellular, or head and neck squamous cell carcinoma were enrolled in the trial. CD4+ and CD8+ T cells were sorted separately from peripheral blood before TCR sequencing. This sample was included in a study of OX40 agonist ivuxolimab in advanced cancers. For the wider study: Ivuxolimab was a fully human IgG2 agonistic monoclonal antibody targeting the costimulatory receptor OX40 (CD134). Of the 50 or so patients in dose escalation, 19 had hepatocellular carcinoma, about 15 had melanoma, 9 had renal cell carcinoma and 9 had head and neck cancer. Three dose-escalation patients achieved partial responses, one with hepatocellular carcinoma and two with cutaneous melanoma. Peripheral TCRbeta sequencing aimed to test whether ivuxolimab altered TCR sequence diversity and caused clonal T-cell expansion. The monotherapy dose-escalation portion (N ≈ 50 patients) of the phase I ivuxolimab trial is reported in the paper. Patients were allowed to have had prior anti-PD-1, anti-PD-L1 or anti-CTLA-4 therapy, and around two fifths of the dose-escalation patients had been treated with checkpoint inhibitors. Intravenous ivuxolimab was administered to patients every 2 weeks at six dose levels: 0.01, 0.1, 0.3, 1.5, 3 and 10 mg/kg. In the dose-escalation cohort, more than 75% of patients were male, and the mean age was approximately 64 years, with a range of about 23 to 85. Broad study findings and their caveats: At doses of 0.1 to 3.0 mg/kg, clonal expansion of both CD4+ and CD8+ T cells in blood was seen between baseline and week 6. Which antigens the clonally expanded peripheral T cells were specific for was not determined. Low levels of normalized T-cell clonal expansion were also shown by some nonresponding patients. In partial responders in the 0.1-3.0 mg/kg groups, normalized peripheral clonal expansion was found to be among the lowest, especially among CD8+ T cells. After ivuxolimab, expanded clones were on average more numerous among CD8+ T cells than among CD4+ T cells.

To sequence the TCRbeta CDR3 region, genomic DNA was isolated from the sorted cells. The immunoSEQ Assay was used for sequencing of TCRbeta CDR3 regions. Drawn from immuneACCESS, this table holds only the in-frame rearrangements with V and J called that TCRdb kept. Clones are partly lost; checked studies trace under half to an unresolved V gene and leave the rest unexplained. The sample has 65,000 to 85,000 clones on record, roughly 81% of them singletons. Together, the top ten hold approximately 2% of the sample. From the cysteine through the phenylalanine, the CDR3 covers 14 amino acids. The retained sequence is limited to the CDR3, 42 bases, with the frame set at the first base. V and J are truncated by 1 base and 0 bases respectively, leaving an intervening sequence of 6 bases. Via the germline V gene (reference sequence), CDR1 is LNHDA and CDR2 SQIVND.

The receptor chain draws on TRBV19 and TRBJ1-1, and possibly TRBD1, on 5 matching bases. The specimen was CD4+ or CD8+ T cells sorted from blood, collected in a trial of the OX40 agonist ivuxolimab. This receptor was identified in an adult with an advanced solid tumor such as melanoma, head and neck, liver or kidney cancer. Here the CDR3 is given as CASSIGQMNTEAFF. The nucleotides are TGTGCCAGTAGTATAGGACAGATGAACACTGAAGCTTTCTTT.